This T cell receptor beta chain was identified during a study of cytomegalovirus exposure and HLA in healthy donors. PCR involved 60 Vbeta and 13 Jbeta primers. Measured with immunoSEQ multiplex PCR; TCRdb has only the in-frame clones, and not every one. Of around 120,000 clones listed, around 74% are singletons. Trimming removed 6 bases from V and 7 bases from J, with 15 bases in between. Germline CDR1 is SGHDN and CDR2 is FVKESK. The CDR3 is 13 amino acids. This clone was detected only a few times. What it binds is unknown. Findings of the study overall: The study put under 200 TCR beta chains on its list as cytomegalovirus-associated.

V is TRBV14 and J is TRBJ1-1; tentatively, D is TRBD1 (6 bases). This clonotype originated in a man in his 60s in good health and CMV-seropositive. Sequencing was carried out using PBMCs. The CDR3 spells CASSPDSKIEAFF. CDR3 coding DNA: TGTGCCAGCAGTCCGGACAGTAAAATTGAAGCTTTCTTT.